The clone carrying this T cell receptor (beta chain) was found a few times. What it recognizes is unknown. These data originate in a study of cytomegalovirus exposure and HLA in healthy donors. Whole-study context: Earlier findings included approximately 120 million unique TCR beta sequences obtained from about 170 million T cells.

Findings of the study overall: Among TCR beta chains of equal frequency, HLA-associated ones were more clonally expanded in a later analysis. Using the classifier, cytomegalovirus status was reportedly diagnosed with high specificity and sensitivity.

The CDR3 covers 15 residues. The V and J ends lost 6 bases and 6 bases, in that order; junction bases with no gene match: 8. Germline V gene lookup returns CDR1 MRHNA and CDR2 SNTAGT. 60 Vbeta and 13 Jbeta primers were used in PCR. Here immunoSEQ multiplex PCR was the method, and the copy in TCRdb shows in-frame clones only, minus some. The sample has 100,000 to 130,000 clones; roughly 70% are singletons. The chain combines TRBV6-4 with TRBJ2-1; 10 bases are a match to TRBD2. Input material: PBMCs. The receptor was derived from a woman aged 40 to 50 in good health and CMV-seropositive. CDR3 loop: CASRLSGGAANEQFF. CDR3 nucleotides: TGTGCCAGCAGACTAAGCGGGGGGGCGGCCAATGAGCAGTTCTTC.